Described below is a single T cell receptor (beta chain) sequence and its context. Original handling: A classifier of distant metastasis in papillary thyroid cancer was built from CDR3 differences (across clinicopathological groups). TCRdb recomputed clones from the PCR reads via MiXCR. The V and J calls shown here were made by TCRdb, not taken from the authors' results. The table records some 21,000 clones, more than 15% of them present only once. Patients had received no treatment of any kind before thyroid surgery. These data originate in a study of metastatic and nonmetastatic thyroid tumors. This CDR3 region has 14 residues. CDR1 is MNHNS and CDR2 is SASEGT in the germline V gene. With 6 bases removed from V and 2 bases from J, the gap between germline ends came to 13 bases.

This sequence joins TRBV6-1 and TRBJ1-1; D is ambiguous. The sequencing input was blood. The receptor's source is a female donor with papillary thyroid cancer or a benign thyroid nodule (not recorded which). Some clones in this sample may be carry-over from other donors' samples. The CDR3 sequence is CASRHRRANTEAFF. CDR3 nucleotides: TGTGCCAGCAGACATAGAAGGGCCAACACTGAAGCTTTCTTT.